The T cell receptor (beta chain) under discussion was sequenced for a study of response to subunit inactivated influenza vaccine. Comment on this clonotype: What it binds is not known.

The length of the CDR3 is 14 residues. V lost 7 bases, J lost 0 bases, and 12 bases lay in between. CDR1 and CDR2 from the germline V gene are SNHLY and FYNNEI. TCRdb reprocessed the RT-PCR reads via MiXCR and lists one record per CDR3 protein. Here the sample spans more than 700,000 distinct CDR3 sequences, about 20% being singletons. Study conclusions and caveats: The authors suggested that every seasonal influenza vaccination recruits few new T cells.

The TCR sequence derives from a man aged 45-65 years who received an inactivated influenza vaccine. V and J are TRBV2 and TRBJ1-1; D is possibly TRBD1 (5 bases). The input for sequencing was PBMCs from blood, taken about 5 days after vaccination. The CDR3 DNA follows: TGTGCCAGCAAACAGGAGAACATGAACACTGAAGCTTTCTTT. Translated: CASKQENMNTEAFF.